The clone carrying this T cell receptor (beta chain) occurred a few times. The CDR3 has 11 amino acids. Deletions cut 6 bases from V and 8 bases from J, with 8 bases between. Germline-derived CDR1 and CDR2 are KGHSH and LQKENI. This sample is drawn from a study of post-analysis software for immune sequencing data. Researchers reported that TCR beta cDNA libraries carried unique molecular identifiers. Some 540,000 cDNA molecules were obtained from about 1 to 10 million T cells. TCRdb reprocessed the PCR reads via MiXCR and lists one record per CDR3 protein. The sample yields about 160,000 distinct CDR3 sequences, about 37% seen once.

The sequences come from blood, collected after autologous hematopoietic stem cell transplantation. The V call is TRBV18, the J call TRBJ2-1; D is possibly TRBD1 (5 bases). The receptor's source is a girl aged 10-17 years with multiple sclerosis. Here the CDR3 DNA reads TGTGCCAGCTCGCAGGGTGATGAGCAGTTCTTC. This sequence encodes CASSQGDEQFF.